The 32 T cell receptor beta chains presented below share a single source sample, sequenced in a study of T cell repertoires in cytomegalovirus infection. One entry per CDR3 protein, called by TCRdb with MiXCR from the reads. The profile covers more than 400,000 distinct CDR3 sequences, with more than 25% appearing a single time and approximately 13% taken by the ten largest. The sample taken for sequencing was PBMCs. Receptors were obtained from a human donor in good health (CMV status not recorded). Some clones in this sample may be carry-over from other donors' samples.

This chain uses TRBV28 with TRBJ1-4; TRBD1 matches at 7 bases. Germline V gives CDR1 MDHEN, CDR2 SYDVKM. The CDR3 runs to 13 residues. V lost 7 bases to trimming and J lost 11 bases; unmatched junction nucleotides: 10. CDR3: CASKQGFLRKLFF. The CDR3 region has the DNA TGTGCCAGCAAACAGGGGTTCCTTCGGAAACTGTTTTTT.

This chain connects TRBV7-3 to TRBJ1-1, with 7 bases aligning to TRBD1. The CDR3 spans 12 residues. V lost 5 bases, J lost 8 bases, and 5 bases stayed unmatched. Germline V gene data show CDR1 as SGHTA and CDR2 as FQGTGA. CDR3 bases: TGTGCCAGCAGCCCCCAGGGGGGCGAAGCTTTCTTT. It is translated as CASSPQGGEAFF.

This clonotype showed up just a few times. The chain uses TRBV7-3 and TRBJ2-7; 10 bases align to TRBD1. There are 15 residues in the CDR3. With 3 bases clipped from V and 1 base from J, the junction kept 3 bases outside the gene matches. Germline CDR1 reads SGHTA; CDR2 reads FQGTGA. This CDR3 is CASSLTGGASYEQYF. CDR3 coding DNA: TGTGCCAGCAGCTTGACAGGGGGCGCGTCCTACGAGCAGTACTTC.

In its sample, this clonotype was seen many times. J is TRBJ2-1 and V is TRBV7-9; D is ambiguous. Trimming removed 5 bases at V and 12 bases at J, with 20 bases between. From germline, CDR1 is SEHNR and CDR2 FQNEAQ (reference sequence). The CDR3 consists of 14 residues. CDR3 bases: TGTGCCAGCAGCATGGAGACAACTCCTTGGGGGCAGTTCTTC. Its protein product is CASSMETTPWGQFF. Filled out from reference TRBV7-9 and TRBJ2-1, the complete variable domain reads DTGVSQNPRHKITKRGQNVTFRCDPISEHNRLYWYRQTLGQGPEFLTYFQNEAQLEKSRLLSDRFSAERPKGSFSTLEIQRTEQGDSAMYLCASSMETTPWGQFFGPGTRLTVL.

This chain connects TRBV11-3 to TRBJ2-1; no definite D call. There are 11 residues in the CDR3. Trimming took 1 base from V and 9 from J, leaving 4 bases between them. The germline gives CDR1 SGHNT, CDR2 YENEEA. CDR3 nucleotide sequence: TGTGCCAGCAGCTTAGTATTTGAGCAGTTCTTC. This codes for CASSLVFEQFF. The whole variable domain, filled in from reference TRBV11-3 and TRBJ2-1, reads EAGVVQSPRYKIIEKKQPVAFWCNPISGHNTLYWYLQNLGQGPELLIRYENEEAVDDSQLPKDRFSAERLKGVDSTLKIQPAELGDSAVYLCASSLVFEQFFGPGTRLTVL.

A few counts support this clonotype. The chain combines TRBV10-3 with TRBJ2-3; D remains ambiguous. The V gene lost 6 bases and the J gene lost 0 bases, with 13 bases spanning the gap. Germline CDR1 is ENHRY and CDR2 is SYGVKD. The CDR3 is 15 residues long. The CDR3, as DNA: TGTGCCATCAGATTGGAACAGTCTAGCACAGATACGCAGTATTTT. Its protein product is CAIRLEQSSTDTQYF.

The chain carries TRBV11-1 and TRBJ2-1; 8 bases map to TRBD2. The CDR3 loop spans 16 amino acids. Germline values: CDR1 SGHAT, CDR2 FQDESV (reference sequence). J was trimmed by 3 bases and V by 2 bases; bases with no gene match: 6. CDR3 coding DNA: TGTGCCAGCAGCTTACGCTTCGCGGGGGGCTACAATGAGCAGTTCTTC. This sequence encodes CASSLRFAGGYNEQFF. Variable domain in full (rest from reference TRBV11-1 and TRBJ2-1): EAEVAQSPRYKITEKSQAVAFWCDPISGHATLYWYRQILGQGPELLVQFQDESVVDDSQLPKDRFSAERLKGVDSTLKIQPAELGDSAMYLCASSLRFAGGYNEQFFGPGTRLTVL.

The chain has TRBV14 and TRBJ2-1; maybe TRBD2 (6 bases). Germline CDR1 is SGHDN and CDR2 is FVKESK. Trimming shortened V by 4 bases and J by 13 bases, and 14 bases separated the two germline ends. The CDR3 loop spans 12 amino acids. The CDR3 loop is CASSPVGGPQFF. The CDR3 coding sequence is TGTGCCAGCAGCCCCGTCGGGGGACCTCAGTTCTTC.

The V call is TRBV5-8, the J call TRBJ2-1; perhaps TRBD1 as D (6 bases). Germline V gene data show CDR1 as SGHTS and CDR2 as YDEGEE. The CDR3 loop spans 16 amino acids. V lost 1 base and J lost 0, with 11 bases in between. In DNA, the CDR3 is TGTGCCAGCAGCTTGTCAGGGGTTCCCTCCTACAATGAGCAGTTCTTC. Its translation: CASSLSGVPSYNEQFF.

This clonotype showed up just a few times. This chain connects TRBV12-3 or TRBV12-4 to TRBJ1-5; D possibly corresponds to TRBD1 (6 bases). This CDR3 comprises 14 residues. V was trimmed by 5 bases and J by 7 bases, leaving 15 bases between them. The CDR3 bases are TGTGCCAGCAGTCGGCAGGGGTCGGGGCAGCCCCAGCATTTT. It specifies CASSRQGSGQPQHF.

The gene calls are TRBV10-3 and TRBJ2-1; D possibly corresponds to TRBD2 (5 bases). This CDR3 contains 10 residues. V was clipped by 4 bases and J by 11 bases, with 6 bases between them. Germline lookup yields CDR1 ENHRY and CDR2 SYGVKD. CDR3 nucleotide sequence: TGTGCCATCAGTGGCGGGCAGCAGTTCTTC. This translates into CAISGGQQFF.

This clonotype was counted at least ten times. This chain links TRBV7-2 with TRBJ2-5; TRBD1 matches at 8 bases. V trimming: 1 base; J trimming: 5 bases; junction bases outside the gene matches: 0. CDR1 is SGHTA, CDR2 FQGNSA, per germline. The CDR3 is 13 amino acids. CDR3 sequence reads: CASSLGDRETQYF. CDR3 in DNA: TGTGCCAGCAGCTTAGGGGACAGGGAGACCCAGTACTTC.

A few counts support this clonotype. CDR3: CASSLQGLNEAFF. The CDR3 DNA reads TGTGCCAGCAGTTTACAGGGGCTTAATGAAGCTTTCTTT. J is TRBJ1-1 and V is TRBV6-2 or TRBV6-3; 7 positions match TRBD1. The CDR3 spans 13 residues. V lost 4 bases and J lost 7; bases outside the gene matches: 6. Germline CDR1 MNHEY, CDR2 SVGEGT.

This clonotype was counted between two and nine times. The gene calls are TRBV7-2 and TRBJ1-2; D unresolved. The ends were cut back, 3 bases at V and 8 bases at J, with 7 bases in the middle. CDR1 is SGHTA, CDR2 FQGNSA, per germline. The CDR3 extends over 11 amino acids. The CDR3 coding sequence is TGTGCCAGCAGCTTTCGTTCCGGCTACACCTTC. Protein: CASSFRSGYTF.

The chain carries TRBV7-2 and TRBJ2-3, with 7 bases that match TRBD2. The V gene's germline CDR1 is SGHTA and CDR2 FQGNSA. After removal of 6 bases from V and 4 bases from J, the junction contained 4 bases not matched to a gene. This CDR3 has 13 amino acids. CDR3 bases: TGTGCCAGCAGGCTGGGGGGGGCAGATACGCAGTATTTT. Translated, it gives CASRLGGADTQYF. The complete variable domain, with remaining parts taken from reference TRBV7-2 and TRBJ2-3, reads GAGVSQSPSNKVTEKGKDVELRCDPISGHTALYWYRQSLGQGLEFLIYFQGNSAPDKSGLPSDRFSAERTGGSVSTLTIQRTQQEDSAVYLCASRLGGADTQYFGPGTRLTVL.

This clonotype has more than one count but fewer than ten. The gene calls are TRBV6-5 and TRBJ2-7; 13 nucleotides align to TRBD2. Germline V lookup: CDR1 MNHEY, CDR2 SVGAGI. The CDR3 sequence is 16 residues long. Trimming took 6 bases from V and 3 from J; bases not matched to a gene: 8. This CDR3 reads CASRRPGLAGYYEQYF. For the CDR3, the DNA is TGTGCCAGCAGGCGACCGGGACTAGCGGGATACTACGAGCAGTACTTC.

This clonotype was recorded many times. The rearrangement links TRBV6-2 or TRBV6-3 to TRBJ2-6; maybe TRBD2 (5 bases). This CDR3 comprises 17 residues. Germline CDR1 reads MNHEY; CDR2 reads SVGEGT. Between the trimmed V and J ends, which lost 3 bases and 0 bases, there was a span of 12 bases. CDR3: CASSYGLSSSGANVLTF. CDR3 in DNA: TGTGCCAGCAGTTATGGACTTTCCTCCTCTGGGGCCAACGTCCTGACTTTC.

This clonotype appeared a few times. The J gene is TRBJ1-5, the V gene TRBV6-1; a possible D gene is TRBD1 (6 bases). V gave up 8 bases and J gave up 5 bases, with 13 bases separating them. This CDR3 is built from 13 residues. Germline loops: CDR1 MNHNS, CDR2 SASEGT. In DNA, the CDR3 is TGTGCCAGCGAACAGGGAACCGATCAGCCCCAGCATTTT. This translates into CASEQGTDQPQHF.

CDR3 sequence reads: CASSSTGIQPQHF. The CDR3 region has the DNA TGTGCCAGCAGCTCGACAGGGATTCAGCCCCAGCATTTT. The V call is TRBV6-2 or TRBV6-3, the J call TRBJ1-5, with 7 nucleotides matching TRBD1. Germline CDR1 is MNHEY and CDR2 is SVGEGT. The CDR3 is made up of 13 amino acids. V lost 6 bases, J lost 6 bases, and 5 bases stayed unmatched.

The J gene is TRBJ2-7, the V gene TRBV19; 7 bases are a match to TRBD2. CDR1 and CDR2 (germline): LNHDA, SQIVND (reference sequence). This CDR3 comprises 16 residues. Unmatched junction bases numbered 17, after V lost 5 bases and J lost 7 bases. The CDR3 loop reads CASSLQAGTPSAEQYF. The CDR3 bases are TGTGCCAGTAGTTTACAAGCGGGGACCCCTTCGGCGGAGCAGTACTTC.

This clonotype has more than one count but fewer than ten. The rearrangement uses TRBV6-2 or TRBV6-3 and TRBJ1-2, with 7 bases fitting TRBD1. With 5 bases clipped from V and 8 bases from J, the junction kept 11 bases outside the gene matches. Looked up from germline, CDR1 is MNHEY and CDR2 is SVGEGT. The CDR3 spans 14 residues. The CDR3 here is CASSQGQPLPGYTF. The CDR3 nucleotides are TGTGCCAGCAGTCAGGGACAGCCTTTGCCGGGCTACACCTTC.

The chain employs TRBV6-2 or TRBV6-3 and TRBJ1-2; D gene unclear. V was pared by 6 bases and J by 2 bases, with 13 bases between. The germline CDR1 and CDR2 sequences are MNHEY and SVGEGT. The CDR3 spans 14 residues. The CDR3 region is CASRDDTRNYGYTF. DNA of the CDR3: TGTGCCAGCAGGGACGACACACGGAACTATGGCTACACCTTC.

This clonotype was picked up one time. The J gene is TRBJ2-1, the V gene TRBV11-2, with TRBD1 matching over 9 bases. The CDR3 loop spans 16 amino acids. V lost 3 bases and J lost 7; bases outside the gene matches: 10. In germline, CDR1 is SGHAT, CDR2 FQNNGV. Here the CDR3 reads CASSLGTGGARNEQFF. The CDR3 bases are TGTGCCAGCAGCTTGGGAACAGGGGGCGCTCGGAATGAGCAGTTCTTC.

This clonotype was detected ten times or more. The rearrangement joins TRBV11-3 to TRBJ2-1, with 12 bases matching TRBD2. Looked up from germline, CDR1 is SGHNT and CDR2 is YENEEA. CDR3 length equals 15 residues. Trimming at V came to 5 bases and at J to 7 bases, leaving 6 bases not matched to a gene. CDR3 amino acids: CASSLPGTSGNEQFF. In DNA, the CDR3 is TGTGCCAGCAGCCTTCCCGGGACTAGCGGGAATGAGCAGTTCTTC.

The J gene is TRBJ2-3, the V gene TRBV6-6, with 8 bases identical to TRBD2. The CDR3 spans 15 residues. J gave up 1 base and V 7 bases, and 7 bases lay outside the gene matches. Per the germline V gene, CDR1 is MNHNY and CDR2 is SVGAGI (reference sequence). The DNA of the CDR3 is TGTGCCAGCACTCTTAGCGGGATGGGCACAGATACGCAGTATTTT. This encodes CASTLSGMGTDTQYF.

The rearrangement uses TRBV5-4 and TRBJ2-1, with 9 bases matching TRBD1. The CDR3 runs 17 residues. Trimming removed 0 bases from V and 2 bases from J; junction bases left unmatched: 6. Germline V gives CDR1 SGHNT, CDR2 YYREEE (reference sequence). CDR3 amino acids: CASSLAGDRDPYNEQFF. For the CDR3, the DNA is TGTGCCAGCAGCTTGGCCGGGGACAGGGATCCCTACAATGAGCAGTTCTTC.

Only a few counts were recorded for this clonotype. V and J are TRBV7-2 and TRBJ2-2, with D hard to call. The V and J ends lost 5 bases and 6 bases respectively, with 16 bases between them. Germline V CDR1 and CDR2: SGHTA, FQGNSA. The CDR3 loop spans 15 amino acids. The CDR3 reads CASSQYLTVPGELFF. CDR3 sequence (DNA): TGTGCCAGCAGCCAATACCTGACGGTACCCGGGGAGCTGTTTTTT.

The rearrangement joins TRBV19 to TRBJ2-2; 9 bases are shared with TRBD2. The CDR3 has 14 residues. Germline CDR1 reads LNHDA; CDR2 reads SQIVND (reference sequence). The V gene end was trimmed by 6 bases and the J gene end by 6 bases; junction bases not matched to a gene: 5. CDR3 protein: CASRGGRAAGELFF. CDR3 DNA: TGTGCCAGTAGAGGCGGGAGGGCCGCCGGGGAGCTGTTTTTT.

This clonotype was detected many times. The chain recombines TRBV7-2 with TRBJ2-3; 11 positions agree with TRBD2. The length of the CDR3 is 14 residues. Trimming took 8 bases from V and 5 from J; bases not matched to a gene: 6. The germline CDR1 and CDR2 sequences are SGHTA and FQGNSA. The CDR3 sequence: CASERTSGLDTQYF. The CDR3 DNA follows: TGTGCCAGCGAACGGACTAGCGGGTTAGATACGCAGTATTTT.

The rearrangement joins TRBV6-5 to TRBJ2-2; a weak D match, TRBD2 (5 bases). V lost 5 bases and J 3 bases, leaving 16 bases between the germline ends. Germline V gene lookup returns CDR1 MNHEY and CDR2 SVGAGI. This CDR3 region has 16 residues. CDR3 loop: CASSHLVREYTGELFF. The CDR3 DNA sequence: TGTGCCAGCAGTCACCTGGTTCGGGAATACACCGGGGAGCTGTTTTTT.

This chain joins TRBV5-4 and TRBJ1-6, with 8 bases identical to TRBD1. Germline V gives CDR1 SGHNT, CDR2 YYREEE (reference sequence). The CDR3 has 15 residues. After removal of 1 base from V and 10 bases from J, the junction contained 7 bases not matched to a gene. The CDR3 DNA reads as TGTGCCAGCAGCTTGAATCGACAGGGGATCTCACCCCTCCACTTT. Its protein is CASSLNRQGISPLHF.

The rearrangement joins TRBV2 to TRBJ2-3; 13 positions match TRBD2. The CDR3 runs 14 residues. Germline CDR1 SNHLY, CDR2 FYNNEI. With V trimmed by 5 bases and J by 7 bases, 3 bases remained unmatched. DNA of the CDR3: TGTGCCAGCAGTTGGACTAGCGGGAGTAATACGCAGTATTTT. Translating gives CASSWTSGSNTQYF.